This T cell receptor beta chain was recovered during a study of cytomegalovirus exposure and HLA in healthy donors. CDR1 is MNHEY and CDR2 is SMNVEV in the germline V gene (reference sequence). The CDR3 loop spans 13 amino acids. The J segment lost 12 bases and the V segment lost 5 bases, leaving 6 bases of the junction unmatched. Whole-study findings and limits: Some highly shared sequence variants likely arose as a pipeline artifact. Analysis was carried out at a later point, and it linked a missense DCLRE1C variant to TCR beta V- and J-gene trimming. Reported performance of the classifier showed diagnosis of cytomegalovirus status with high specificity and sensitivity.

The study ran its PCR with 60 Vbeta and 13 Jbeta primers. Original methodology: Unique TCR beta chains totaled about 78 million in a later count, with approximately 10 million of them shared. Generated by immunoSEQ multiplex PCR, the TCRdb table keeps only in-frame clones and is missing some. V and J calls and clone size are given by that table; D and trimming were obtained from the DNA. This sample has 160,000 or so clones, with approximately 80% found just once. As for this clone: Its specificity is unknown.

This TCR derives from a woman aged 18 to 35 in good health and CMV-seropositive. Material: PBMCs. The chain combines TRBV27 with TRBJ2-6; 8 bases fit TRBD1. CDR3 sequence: CASSPQGAAVLTF. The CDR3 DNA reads TGTGCCAGCAGTCCCCAGGGGGCTGCCGTCCTGACTTTC.